This TCR beta chain stems from a study of preoperative IRX-2 immunotherapy in early breast cancer. This clone was seen a single time. Libraries were prepared by immunoSEQ multiplex PCR; TCRdb keeps only in-frame clonotypes and omits some of them. The table has about 62,000 clones, around 94% seen once. Germline CDR1 reads MGHRA; CDR2 reads YSYEKL. CDR3 size: 16 residues. Trimming removed 2 bases from V and 10 bases from J, with 18 bases in between. Treatment denoted: preoperative locoregional IRX-2 cytokine immunotherapy. Samples came from a phase Ib trial of preoperative locoregional IRX-2 cytokine immunotherapy.

This chain links TRBV4-1 with TRBJ1-6; D may be TRBD1 (5 bases). The receptor comes from a human donor with breast cancer. Sampling was done from a patient treated with IRX-2 immunotherapy. The CDR3 DNA is TGCGCCAGCAGCCAAACGCGGTTGGGGGAGAGCTCACCCCTCCACTTT. Protein sequence: CASSQTRLGESSPLHF.